This T cell receptor (beta chain) was documented in a study of radiation and T cells in renal cell carcinoma. Data came from immunoSEQ multiplex PCR; TCRdb stores just in-frame clones and leaves some out. This repertoire shows about 130,000 clones, approximately 78% found once; its top ten account for 1.9%. Findings and limits, study-wide: From baseline, blood top tumor clonotypes peaked at 2 weeks post-radiation.

This clone appeared a few times. Antigen: not known. CDR1 PRHDT and CDR2 FYEKMQ come from the germline V gene (reference sequence). V lost 3 bases to trimming and J lost 8 bases, with 10 bases between them. CDR3 size: 12 residues. Time point in this sample: blood 2 weeks post-SBRT. Treatment in this sample: 15 Gy SBRT to primary tumor, nephrectomy 4 weeks later. The clonotype originates from a woman aged 60-70 years with renal cell carcinoma. This specimen was blood, taken from a patient whose treatment included radiotherapy and nephrectomy. The rearrangement uses TRBV13 and TRBJ1-2; unclear D gene. The chain's CDR3 is CASSLGQVGYTF. DNA for the CDR3: TGTGCCAGCAGCTTGGGTCAGGTGGGCTACACCTTC.